Following are 24 T cell receptor beta chains from one sample sequenced in a study of CD8+CD57+ T cells in acquired aplastic anemia. The template used for profiling TCR beta VDJ and CDR3 was genomic DNA. TCRdb re-called the reads with MiXCR, one entry per CDR3 protein. The sample shows about 180,000 distinct CDR3 sequences, 35% to 50% of them seen only once. Sequencing used sorted CD4+, CD8+, or CD8+CD57+ T cells (not recorded which) from PBMCs. The receptor source for this set is a human donor in good health.

V and J are TRBV9 and TRBJ1-2; no clear D gene. CDR3 length: 12 residues. Germline CDR1 reads SGDLS; CDR2 reads YYNGEE. V shed 2 bases and J shed 3 bases, with 5 bases lying between them. As DNA, the CDR3 is TGTGCCAGCAGCGTGATGTACTATGGCTACACCTTC. Its protein is CASSVMYYGYTF. Full variable domain (remainder filled in from reference TRBV9 and TRBJ1-2): DSGVTQTPKHLITATGQRVTLRCSPRSGDLSVYWYQQSLDQGLQFLIQYYNGEERAKGNILERFSAQQFPDLHSELNLSSLELGDSALYFCASSVMYYGYTFGSGTRLTVV.

This clonotype showed up many times. J is TRBJ2-1 and V is TRBV12-3 or TRBV12-4, with 10 bases identical to TRBD1. This CDR3 has 15 residues. J lost 0 bases, V lost 6 bases, and 2 bases had no gene match. The CDR3, as DNA: TGTGCCAGCAGGGGACAGGGGACCTCCTACAATGAGCAGTTCTTC. Residues: CASRGQGTSYNEQFF.

This clonotype was observed a few times. This chain connects TRBV6-1 to TRBJ2-7; possibly TRBD2 for D (5 bases). The CDR3 runs 16 residues. Trimming pared 5 bases from V and 0 bases from J, leaving 17 bases between. CDR1 MNHNS and CDR2 SASEGT come from the germline V gene. CDR3 bases: TGTGCCAGCAGTAGCCCCGGGGTGGGAACCTCCTACGAGCAGTACTTC. It yields the protein CASSSPGVGTSYEQYF.

This clonotype occurred a few times. The chain joins TRBV24-1 to TRBJ2-3; no firm D call. Trimming stripped 6 bases from V and 2 bases from J, with 11 bases between. Germline V gene sequence: CDR1 KGHDR, CDR2 SFDVKD. CDR3 length: 14 amino acids. CDR3 amino acids: CATSSTTFTDTQYF. In nucleotides, the CDR3 is TGTGCCACCAGTAGTACAACCTTCACAGATACGCAGTATTTT.

This clonotype has a handful of counts. This sequence joins TRBV15 and TRBJ1-1; D is possibly TRBD1 (6 bases). Trimming took off 0 bases at V and 4 bases at J, with 15 bases between the two ends. Looked up from germline, CDR1 is LNHNV and CDR2 is YYDKDF (reference sequence). The CDR3 spans 16 residues. CDR3 amino acids: CATSRERGGLGTEAFF. CDR3 nucleotide sequence: TGTGCCACCAGCAGAGAGCGAGGGGGGTTAGGCACTGAAGCTTTCTTT.

The rearrangement links TRBV5-1 to TRBJ2-2; TRBD2 is a possible D gene (6 bases). The CDR3 consists of 15 residues. Between the trimmed V and J ends, which lost 1 base and 7 bases, there was a span of 14 bases. Germline V gives CDR1 SGHRS, CDR2 YFSETQ. As DNA, the CDR3 is TGCGCCAGCAGCTTGATCAGCGGGTTAGTCGGGGAGCTGTTTTTT. Translating gives CASSLISGLVGELFF.

In this sample, this clonotype turned up a few times. CDR3 amino acids: CASKGDRGHTDTQYF. CDR3 bases: TGTGCCAGCAAAGGAGACAGGGGGCATACAGATACGCAGTATTTT. The gene calls are TRBV6-2 or TRBV6-3 and TRBJ2-3, with 10 positions matching TRBD1. Germline CDR1 and CDR2: MNHEY and SVGEGT. The CDR3 totals 15 residues. V was clipped by 7 bases and J by 3 bases; unmatched bases: 7.

The rearrangement uses TRBV24-1 and TRBJ2-5; either TRBD1 or TRBD2 may supply D (7 bases each). Germline V lookup: CDR1 KGHDR, CDR2 SFDVKD. Between the trimmed V and J ends, which lost 5 bases and 5 bases, there was a span of 17 bases. This CDR3 comprises 15 residues. DNA of the CDR3: TGTGCCACCAGTGTGAACAGGGGCGGGGGTGAGACCCAGTACTTC. Amino acids: CATSVNRGGGETQYF.

The rearrangement links TRBV2 to TRBJ2-5, with D possibly TRBD2 on 6 matching bases. CDR3 size: 13 residues. Per germline, CDR1 SNHLY and CDR2 FYNNEI. Trimming stripped 6 bases from V and 5 bases from J, with 13 bases between. CDR3 amino acids: CASRGGAGETQYF. CDR3 bases: TGTGCCAGCAGGGGCGGTGCGGGGGAGACCCAGTACTTC.

Written as DNA, the CDR3 is TGTGCCATCAGTGAGGTCGCAGAGACCCAGTACTTC. It specifies CAISEVAETQYF. This rearrangement joins TRBV10-3 to TRBJ2-5; no definite D call. The CDR3 consists of 12 residues. Trimming took 2 bases from V and 4 from J, leaving 5 bases between them. In germline, CDR1 is ENHRY, CDR2 SYGVKD.

This clonotype was detected only a few times. The gene calls are TRBV7-2 and TRBJ1-1; 8 bases are a match to TRBD1. CDR1 is SGHTA and CDR2 is FQGNSA in the germline V gene. The junction had 9 bases not matched to a gene; V was cut back by 5 bases and J by 4 bases. CDR3 length: 15 amino acids. The CDR3 DNA follows: TGTGCCAGCAGCAAAGTGGGGACAGGTAGCACTGAAGCTTTCTTT. It codes for CASSKVGTGSTEAFF. Combining the CDR3 with reference TRBV7-2 and TRBJ1-1 gives the whole variable domain GAGVSQSPSNKVTEKGKDVELRCDPISGHTALYWYRQSLGQGLEFLIYFQGNSAPDKSGLPSDRFSAERTGGSVSTLTIQRTQQEDSAVYLCASSKVGTGSTEAFFGQGTRLTVV.

Concerning this clonotype: One junction end does not reproduce the germline sequence, and a read error may be involved. The CDR3 nucleotides read TGTGCCAGCAGCCTAGGACCTCCCCAAGGGACCCAGTACTTC. This gives the protein CASSLGPPQGTQYF. V gene TRBV7-8 combines with J gene TRBJ2-5, with D uncertain. CDR1 and CDR2 from the germline V gene are SGHVS and FQNEAQ. This CDR3 is built from 14 residues. Using reference TRBV7-8 and TRBJ2-5 for the parts outside the CDR3, the full variable domain is GAGVSQSPRYKVAKRGQDVALRCDPISGHVSLFWYQQALGQGPEFLTYFQNEAQLDKSGLPSDRFFAERPEGSVSTLKIQRTQQEDSAVYLCASSLGPPQGTQYFGPGTRLLVL.

The sample holds a few counts of this clonotype. V is TRBV4-1 and J is TRBJ1-2, with D unresolved. The V gene lost 4 bases and the J gene lost 2 bases, with 14 bases spanning the gap. The CDR3 extends over 15 amino acids. Per germline, CDR1 MGHRA and CDR2 YSYEKL. CDR3 amino acids: CASSPSRGTNYGYTF. DNA for the CDR3: TGCGCCAGCAGCCCCTCACGGGGTACCAACTATGGCTACACCTTC.

The V call is TRBV7-2, the J call TRBJ1-3; D remains ambiguous. V lost 6 bases and J 0 bases, leaving 9 bases between the germline ends. CDR3 length: 14 residues. The germline V gene encodes CDR1 SGHTA and CDR2 FQGNSA. The CDR3 bases are TGTGCCAGCAGTTCTCAGCCCTCTGGAAACACCATATATTTT. It encodes CASSSQPSGNTIYF. The entire variable domain, with the rest obtained from reference TRBV7-2 and TRBJ1-3, is as follows: GAGVSQSPSNKVTEKGKDVELRCDPISGHTALYWYRQSLGQGLEFLIYFQGNSAPDKSGLPSDRFSAERTGGSVSTLTIQRTQQEDSAVYLCASSSQPSGNTIYFGEGSWLTVV.

This chain links TRBV7-8 with TRBJ2-7, with 9 bases fitting TRBD1. The trim removed 5 bases at V and 6 bases at J, leaving 11 bases unmatched. The CDR3 consists of 15 residues. From germline, CDR1 is SGHVS and CDR2 FQNEAQ. The CDR3 loop is CASSITTGGAGEQYF. CDR3 in DNA: TGTGCCAGCAGCATAACGACAGGGGGTGCGGGCGAGCAGTACTTC.

This clonotype was found a few times. The rearrangement uses TRBV4-1 and TRBJ2-4; D gene ambiguous. V lost 1 base to trimming and J lost 1 base, with 8 bases between them. Germline lookup yields CDR1 MGHRA and CDR2 YSYEKL. This CDR3 comprises 15 residues. The CDR3 nucleotides are TGCGCCAGCAGCCAAGTAAGCAGTGCCAAAAACATTCAGTACTTC. It specifies CASSQVSSAKNIQYF.

This clonotype was found once. This could be a read error, since a much larger clone is one nucleotide away. V is TRBV10-3 and J is TRBJ1-1; D remains ambiguous. Between the trimmed V and J ends, which lost 5 bases and 0 bases, there was a span of 13 bases. The germline gives CDR1 ENHRY, CDR2 SYGVKD. This CDR3 region has 15 residues. DNA for the CDR3: TGTGCCATCAGTTACTCGCGGAGACTGAACACTGAAGCTTTCTTT. This encodes CAISYSRRLNTEAFF.

This clonotype was counted a few times. The chain joins TRBV9 to TRBJ1-1; a possible D gene is TRBD1 (5 bases). With 3 bases removed from V and 5 bases from J, the gap between germline ends came to 17 bases. Looked up from germline, CDR1 is SGDLS and CDR2 is YYNGEE. The CDR3 extends over 15 amino acids. The chain's CDR3 is CASSGGDSDETEAFF. The CDR3 nucleotides read TGTGCCAGCAGCGGAGGGGACTCAGACGAGACTGAAGCTTTCTTT.

The chain carries TRBV2 and TRBJ2-7, with D tentatively TRBD1 (6 bases). The ends were cut back, 7 bases at V and 2 bases at J, with 15 bases in the middle. Germline lookup yields CDR1 SNHLY and CDR2 FYNNEI. CDR3 length equals 14 residues. The DNA for the CDR3 is TGTGCCAGCATTACAGGGACGGAGCCCTACGAGCAGTACTTC. It specifies CASITGTEPYEQYF.

The CDR3 sequence: CATFAGTDTEAFF. In DNA form, the CDR3 reads TGTGCCACCTTCGCGGGCACGGACACTGAAGCTTTCTTT. The rearrangement uses TRBV2 and TRBJ1-1; D not resolved. V lost 10 bases, J lost 3 bases, and 15 bases lay in between. This CDR3 spans 13 amino acids. CDR1 SNHLY and CDR2 FYNNEI come from the germline V gene.

In the case of this clonotype: Since a much larger clone is just one base distant, this may be a read error. As the CDR3 is not closed by the conserved phenylalanine or tryptophan, this likely results from a read error. The rearrangement links TRBV5-1 to TRBJ2-2, with 10 bases that match TRBD2. Germline V lookup: CDR1 SGHRS, CDR2 YFSETQ. This CDR3 is 16 amino acids long. After removal of 5 bases from V and 8 bases from J, the junction contained 12 bases not matched to a gene. The CDR3 protein is CASRSAVSSGSGELFL. Written as DNA, the CDR3 is TGCGCCAGCAGAAGTGCTGTATCTAGCGGGAGTGGGGAGCTGTTTCTT.

The genes are TRBV11-1 and TRBJ2-7, with D perhaps matching TRBD2 (9 bases). Germline loops: CDR1 SGHAT, CDR2 FQDESV (reference sequence). The V gene lost 3 bases and the J gene lost 2 bases, with 20 bases spanning the gap. CDR3 length: 17 residues. This chain's CDR3 is CASSFDQGAGGAYEQYF. The CDR3 nucleotides are TGTGCCAGCAGCTTTGACCAGGGGGCGGGAGGGGCCTACGAGCAGTACTTC.

The CDR3 sequence is CATSEGGASTDTQYF. The DNA for the CDR3 is TGTGCCACCAGTGAAGGGGGGGCCAGCACAGATACGCAGTATTTT. The chain links TRBV24-1 to TRBJ2-3, with D maybe TRBD2 (7 bases). The CDR3 sequence is 15 residues long. In germline, CDR1 is KGHDR, CDR2 SFDVKD. Trimming shortened V by 4 bases and J by 0 bases, and 10 bases separated the two germline ends.

Concerning this clonotype itself: A much larger clone is a single base away; this may be a read error. The V and J genes are TRBV4-3 and TRBJ2-2, with 9 bases fitting TRBD2. The germline V gene encodes CDR1 LGHNA and CDR2 YSLEER. This CDR3 is built from 16 residues. In DNA, the CDR3 is TGCGCCAGCAGCCAAGCGGTAGCGGGAGCGACCGTGGAGCTGTTTTTT. Translated: CASSQAVAGATVELFF.